This T cell receptor beta chain was sequenced for a study of blood T cell repertoires in COVID-19. Using immunoSEQ multiplex PCR, the repertoire was profiled, and TCRdb retains in-frame clones only, with some absent. The table records about 120,000 clones, approximately 74% of them present only once. The germline V gene encodes CDR1 SNHLY and CDR2 FYNNEI. V shed 8 bases and J shed 0 bases, with 14 bases lying between them. The CDR3 contains 15 residues. The receptor was isolated from a woman between 65 and 79 years old with acute or convalescent COVID-19. Source material: peripheral blood. The V and J genes are TRBV2 and TRBJ1-5; possibly TRBD1 for D (5 bases). The CDR3 bases are TGTGCCAGCCAAGCGACAGATTATAGCAATCAGCCCCAGCATTTT. Translation: CASQATDYSNQPQHF.